The rows below give T cell receptor beta chains drawn from one sample of a study of blood T cell repertoires in COVID-19. The method was immunoSEQ multiplex PCR; TCRdb's version includes in-frame clones alone and lacks a portion of them. The sample lists 75,000 to 95,000 clones, roughly 72% occurring once. Sequencing was done on a sample of peripheral blood. The receptors come from a woman aged 60-75 years in a cohort sampled during active or convalescent COVID-19. Each CDR3 is given with its conserved first and last residue. The order of the fields is V gene, J gene, D gene, clone size, CDR3 DNA, CDR3 protein. The D gene is left open where the match is weak. Some rows have no size entry. The others give once, few or many, or a class for an expanded clone.

V: TRBV6-6; J: TRBJ1-6; D: -; size: -; DNA: TGTGCCAGCAGTTACGCCGGCAGGGCTAATTCACCCCTCCACTTT; CDR3: CASSYAGRANSPLHF
V: TRBV19; J: TRBJ1-2; D: TRBD1; size: -; DNA: TGTGCCAGTAGTACGCCGGGACAGGGCTATGGCTACACCTTC; CDR3: CASSTPGQGYGYTF
V: TRBV6-6; J: TRBJ1-1; D: TRBD1; size: -; DNA: TGTGCCAGCAGTTGGACAGGGAAATCCCCTGAAGCTTTCTTT; CDR3: CASSWTGKSPEAFF
V: TRBV2; J: TRBJ2-7; D: TRBD1; size: -; DNA: TGTGCCAGCAGGCCCAGGGGGCGCCTCACCTACGAGCAGTACTTC; CDR3: CASRPRGRLTYEQYF
V: TRBV12-5; J: TRBJ1-4; D: -; size: -; DNA: TGTGCTAGTGGTCGGAGACCCAATGAAAAACTGTTTTTT; CDR3: CASGRRPNEKLFF
V: TRBV19; J: TRBJ1-1; D: TRBD1; size: -; DNA: TGTGCCAGTAGTCCCCAAGGACAGGGGTCCACTGAAGCTTTCTTT; CDR3: CASSPQGQGSTEAFF
V: TRBV5-1; J: TRBJ2-7; D: -; size: -; DNA: TGCGCCAGCAGTCAGGATGGTCAGCAGTACTTC; CDR3: CASSQDGQQYF
V: TRBV4-1; J: TRBJ1-5; D: -; size: -; DNA: TGCGCCAGCAGCCAAGGCGGAGCAGCCTATCAGCCCCAGCATTTT; CDR3: CASSQGGAAYQPQHF
V: TRBV21-1; J: TRBJ2-7; D: -; size: -; DNA: TGTGGTGGTGGCGGGGGGTTCTACGAGCAGTACTTC; CDR3: CGGGGGFYEQYF
V: TRBV5-1; J: TRBJ1-6; D: -; size: -; DNA: TGCGCCAGCAGCCCCGACAGGCCAAATTCACCCCTCCACTTT; CDR3: CASSPDRPNSPLHF
V: TRBV30; J: TRBJ1-5; D: -; size: -; DNA: TGTGCCTGGAGTGAGGACAACGATCAGCCCCAGCATTTT; CDR3: CAWSEDNDQPQHF
V: TRBV3-1/TRBV3-2; J: TRBJ1-6; D: TRBD1; size: -; DNA: TGTGCCAGCAGCCACCGGGACAGGGGAACGGGCTCCTATAATTCACCCCTCCACTTT; CDR3: CASSHRDRGTGSYNSPLHF
V: TRBV6-6; J: TRBJ2-7; D: -; size: -; DNA: TGTGCCAGCAGACCTCTTAGCGGTCGTTCCTACGAGCAGTACTTC; CDR3: CASRPLSGRSYEQYF
V: TRBV28; J: TRBJ2-7; D: TRBD2; size: -; DNA: TGTGCCAGCACCACCGGGGGGGCTCACGAGCAGTACTTC; CDR3: CASTTGGAHEQYF
V: TRBV5-1; J: TRBJ1-1; D: TRBD1; size: -; DNA: TGCGCCAGCAGCTCCCCAGGGGGTGCGGGAACTGAAGCTTTCTTT; CDR3: CASSSPGGAGTEAFF
V: TRBV6-5; J: TRBJ1-6; D: -; size: -; DNA: TGTGCCAGCAGCCAACAGGGCTATAATTCACCCCTCCACTTT; CDR3: CASSQQGYNSPLHF
V: TRBV5-1; J: TRBJ1-2; D: -; size: -; DNA: TGCGCCAGCAGCCTCGAGACGGGAGCTAACTATGGCTACACCTTC; CDR3: CASSLETGANYGYTF
V: TRBV5-1; J: TRBJ2-3; D: TRBD2; size: -; DNA: TGCGCCAGCAGCCAAGGACTAGCGGGGGTGGCAGATACGCAGTATTTT; CDR3: CASSQGLAGVADTQYF
V: TRBV3-1/TRBV3-2; J: TRBJ1-2; D: TRBD1; size: -; DNA: TGTGCCAGCAGCCAAGCAGCGGCAGGGGGCGGCTATGGCTACACCTTC; CDR3: CASSQAAAGGGYGYTF
V: TRBV2; J: TRBJ1-5; D: TRBD1; size: few; DNA: TGTGCCAGCAGTTTTGACAGGGGGCTCAATCAGCCCCAGCATTTT; CDR3: CASSFDRGLNQPQHF
V: TRBV5-1; J: TRBJ1-2; D: TRBD1; size: -; DNA: TGCGCCAGCAGCTTGGCCGGGGCAGGGGGTAGCTATGGCTACACCTTC; CDR3: CASSLAGAGGSYGYTF
V: TRBV5-6; J: TRBJ2-7; D: -; size: few; DNA: TGTGCCAGCAGCTTGATTGGAGGGCCCACCTACGAGCAGTACTTC; CDR3: CASSLIGGPTYEQYF
V: TRBV4-1; J: TRBJ2-1; D: TRBD2; size: once; DNA: TGCGCCAGCAGCCAAGTGCGAACTAGCGCCAATGAGCAGTTCTTC; CDR3: CASSQVRTSANEQFF
V: TRBV6-5; J: TRBJ2-2; D: -; size: -; DNA: TGTGCCAGCAGTTCAGGGTTTGTTGGGGAGCTGTTTTTT; CDR3: CASSSGFVGELFF
V: TRBV3-1/TRBV3-2; J: TRBJ2-3; D: TRBD1; size: -; DNA: TGTGCCAGCAGCCCCTCTCATCAGGGGGTGCCAGATACGCAGTATTTT; CDR3: CASSPSHQGVPDTQYF
V: TRBV3-1/TRBV3-2; J: TRBJ1-2; D: TRBD1; size: once; DNA: TGTGCCAGCAGCCCCGGGACAGCCATCTATGGCTACACCTTC; CDR3: CASSPGTAIYGYTF
V: TRBV7-9; J: TRBJ2-2; D: TRBD2; size: -; DNA: TGTGCCAGCAGCTCGCAGCGGGGGTCGGGCACCGGGGAGCTGTTTTTT; CDR3: CASSSQRGSGTGELFF
V: TRBV11-1; J: TRBJ2-1; D: TRBD1; size: once; DNA: TGTGCCAGCAGCTCAGACAGGGGCAACTACAATGAGCAGTTCTTC; CDR3: CASSSDRGNYNEQFF
V: TRBV3-1/TRBV3-2; J: TRBJ2-7; D: -; size: -; DNA: TGTGCCAGCAGCGCAAGGGGGACCTACGAGCAGTACTTC; CDR3: CASSARGTYEQYF
V: TRBV23-1; J: TRBJ2-1; D: TRBD2; size: -; DNA: TGCGCCAGCAGTCAATCGGAACTCCCCGGGACTAGCGGGGGGGCAGTGTGGCGGAATGAGCAGTTCTTC; CDR3: CASSQSELPGTSGGAVWRNEQFF
V: TRBV11-2; J: TRBJ2-3; D: -; size: -; DNA: TGTGCCAGCAGCTTTCAGAGGGCCCCCACAGATACGCAGTATTTT; CDR3: CASSFQRAPTDTQYF
V: TRBV5-1; J: TRBJ1-2; D: TRBD1; size: -; DNA: TGCGCCAGCAGAGGACAGGGGCGGTTCTATGGCTACACCTTC; CDR3: CASRGQGRFYGYTF
V: TRBV7-9; J: TRBJ1-1; D: -; size: -; DNA: TGTGCCAGCAGCTTACCCGGGACAAAGAACACTGAAGCTTTCTTT; CDR3: CASSLPGTKNTEAFF
V: TRBV27; J: TRBJ1-1; D: -; size: few; DNA: TGTGCCAGCAGTTGGAGTAGGGTCTCACGGGAGGCTTTCTTT; CDR3: CASSWSRVSREAFF
V: TRBV7-8; J: TRBJ2-3; D: -; size: few; DNA: TGTGCCAGCAGCCAAATAGGGGGTCCCACAGATACGCAGTATTTT; CDR3: CASSQIGGPTDTQYF
V: TRBV19; J: TRBJ2-2; D: TRBD2; size: -; DNA: TGTGCCAGTACGGGGGGTTTAGACACCGGGGAGCTGTTTTTT; CDR3: CASTGGLDTGELFF
V: TRBV3-1/TRBV3-2; J: TRBJ1-3; D: -; size: -; DNA: TGTGCCAGCAGCCAAGCAGGGTCTGGAAACACCATATATTTT; CDR3: CASSQAGSGNTIYF
V: TRBV15; J: TRBJ2-7; D: TRBD1; size: -; DNA: TGTGCCACCAGCCGTGCCGGGACAGTTACCTACGAGCAGTACTTC; CDR3: CATSRAGTVTYEQYF
V: TRBV5-1; J: TRBJ1-1; D: -; size: few; DNA: TGCGCCAGCAGCGACAGGATTGAAGCTTTCTTT; CDR3: CASSDRIEAFF
V: TRBV2; J: TRBJ2-3; D: TRBD2; size: many; DNA: TGTGCCAGCAGTGAAGGGGGACTAGACAGCACAGATACGCAGTATTTT; CDR3: CASSEGGLDSTDTQYF
V: TRBV7-2; J: TRBJ1-1; D: TRBD1; size: -; DNA: TGTGCCAGCAGCATCTACAGGACAGGGTACAACACTGAAGCTTTCTTT; CDR3: CASSIYRTGYNTEAFF
V: TRBV5-1; J: TRBJ2-3; D: -; size: few; DNA: TGCGCCAGCAGCTTGGGTGCGGGCCGGAGCACAGATACGCAGTATTTT; CDR3: CASSLGAGRSTDTQYF
V: TRBV28; J: TRBJ2-1; D: -; size: -; DNA: TGTGCCAGCAGTTTTAGGGGATCCTACAATGAGCAGTTCTTC; CDR3: CASSFRGSYNEQFF
V: TRBV6-5; J: TRBJ2-7; D: TRBD2; size: -; DNA: TGTGCCAGCAGTTACTTTACTAGCGGGGGCTACGAGCAGTACTTC; CDR3: CASSYFTSGGYEQYF
V: TRBV7-2; J: TRBJ2-5; D: TRBD1; size: -; DNA: TGTGCCAGCAGCTTTATGGGGACAGAACAAGAGACCCAGTACTTC; CDR3: CASSFMGTEQETQYF
V: TRBV19; J: TRBJ1-1; D: -; size: -; DNA: TGTGCCAGTAGTATAATCTTGGGGCGCTCCCAGTCTAAGAACACTGAAGCTTTCTTT; CDR3: CASSIILGRSQSKNTEAFF
V: TRBV10-3; J: TRBJ1-2; D: -; size: -; DNA: TGTGCCGCCGAGGGCTCGAACTATGGCTACACCTTC; CDR3: CAAEGSNYGYTF
V: TRBV4-1; J: TRBJ2-7; D: -; size: -; DNA: TGCGCCAGCAGCCAAGATATGGGGGCTGAGGACGAGCAGTACTTC; CDR3: CASSQDMGAEDEQYF
V: TRBV4-2; J: TRBJ1-1; D: -; size: -; DNA: TGTGCCAGCAGCCCAGTCGCCGGGGGTAACACTGAAGCTTTCTTT; CDR3: CASSPVAGGNTEAFF
V: TRBV29-1; J: TRBJ2-3; D: -; size: -; DNA: TGCAGCGTTTTACTTTTCACAGATACGCAGTATTTT; CDR3: CSVLLFTDTQYF
V: TRBV5-1; J: TRBJ1-1; D: TRBD1; size: -; DNA: TGCGCCAGCAGCTTGGGGGGCCGGACAGGAAACACTGAAGCTTTCTTT; CDR3: CASSLGGRTGNTEAFF
V: TRBV3-1/TRBV3-2; J: TRBJ1-1; D: -; size: -; DNA: TGTGCCAGCAGCCAAGTTGTACCGGGCACTGAAGCTTTCTTT; CDR3: CASSQVVPGTEAFF
V: TRBV3-1/TRBV3-2; J: TRBJ2-2; D: -; size: -; DNA: TGTGCCAGCAGCCCTCCGGGGGGCTCGTACACCGGGGAGCTGTTTTTT; CDR3: CASSPPGGSYTGELFF
V: TRBV28; J: TRBJ2-5; D: TRBD1; size: -; DNA: TGTGCCAGCAGTTCCAGACAGGGCAGGAATGCAAGGGAGACCCAGTACTTC; CDR3: CASSSRQGRNARETQYF
V: TRBV4-2; J: TRBJ2-7; D: -; size: -; DNA: TGTGCCAGCAGCCAAGTCATACAGGGTGAGCAGTACTTC; CDR3: CASSQVIQGEQYF